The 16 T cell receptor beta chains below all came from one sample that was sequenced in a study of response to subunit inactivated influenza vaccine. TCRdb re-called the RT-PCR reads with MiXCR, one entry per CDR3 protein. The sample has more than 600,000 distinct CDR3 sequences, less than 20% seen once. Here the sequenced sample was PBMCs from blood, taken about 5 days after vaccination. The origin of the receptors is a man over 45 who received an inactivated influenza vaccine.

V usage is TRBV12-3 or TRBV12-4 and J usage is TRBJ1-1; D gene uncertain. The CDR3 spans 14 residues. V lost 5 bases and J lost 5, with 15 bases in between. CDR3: CASSAQAGLTEAFF. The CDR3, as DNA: TGTGCCAGCAGTGCTCAGGCCGGGCTAACTGAAGCTTTCTTT.

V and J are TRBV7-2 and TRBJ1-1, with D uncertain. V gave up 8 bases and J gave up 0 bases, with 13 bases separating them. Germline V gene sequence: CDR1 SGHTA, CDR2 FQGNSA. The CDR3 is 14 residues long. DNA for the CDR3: TGTGCCAGCGAAGACATTTGGGTGAACACTGAAGCTTTCTTT. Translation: CASEDIWVNTEAFF.

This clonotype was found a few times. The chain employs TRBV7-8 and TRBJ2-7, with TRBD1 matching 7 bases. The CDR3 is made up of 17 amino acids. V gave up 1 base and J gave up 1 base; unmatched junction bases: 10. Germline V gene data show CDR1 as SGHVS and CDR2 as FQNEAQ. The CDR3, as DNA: TGTGCCAGCAGCTTAGAGGTAGGGGGCGCTTCATCCTACGAGCAGTACTTC. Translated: CASSLEVGGASSYEQYF.

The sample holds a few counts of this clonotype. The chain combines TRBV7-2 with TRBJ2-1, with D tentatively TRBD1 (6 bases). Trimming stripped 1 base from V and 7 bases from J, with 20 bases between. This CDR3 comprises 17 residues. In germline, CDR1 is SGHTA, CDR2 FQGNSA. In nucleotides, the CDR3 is TGTGCCAGCAGCTTAGGGTCATTCAGGGGAAAGGGGAATGAGCAGTTCTTC. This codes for CASSLGSFRGKGNEQFF.

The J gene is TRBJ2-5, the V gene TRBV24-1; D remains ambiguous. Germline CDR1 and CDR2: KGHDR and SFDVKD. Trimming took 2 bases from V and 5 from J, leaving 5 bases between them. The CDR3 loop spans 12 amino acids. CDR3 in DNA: TGTGCCACCAGTGATTACCGCGAGACCCAGTACTTC. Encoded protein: CATSDYRETQYF.

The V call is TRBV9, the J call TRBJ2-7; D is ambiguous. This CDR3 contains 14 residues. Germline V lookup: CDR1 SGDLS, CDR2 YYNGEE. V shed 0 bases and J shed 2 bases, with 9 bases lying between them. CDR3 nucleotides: TGTGCCAGCAGCGTAGGAGCGTCGGCCTACGAGCAGTACTTC. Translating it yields CASSVGASAYEQYF.

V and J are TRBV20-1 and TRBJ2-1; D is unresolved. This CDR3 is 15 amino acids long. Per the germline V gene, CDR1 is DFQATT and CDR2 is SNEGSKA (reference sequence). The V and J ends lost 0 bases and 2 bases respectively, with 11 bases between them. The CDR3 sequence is CSARDKRFPYNEQFF. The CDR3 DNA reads TGCAGTGCTAGAGATAAGAGGTTCCCCTACAATGAGCAGTTCTTC.

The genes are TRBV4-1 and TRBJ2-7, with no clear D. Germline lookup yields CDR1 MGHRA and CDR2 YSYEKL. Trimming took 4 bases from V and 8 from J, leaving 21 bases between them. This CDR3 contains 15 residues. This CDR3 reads CASSRLTNQAYKQYF. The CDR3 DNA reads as TGCGCCAGCAGCCGTCTAACTAACCAGGCGTATAAGCAGTACTTC.

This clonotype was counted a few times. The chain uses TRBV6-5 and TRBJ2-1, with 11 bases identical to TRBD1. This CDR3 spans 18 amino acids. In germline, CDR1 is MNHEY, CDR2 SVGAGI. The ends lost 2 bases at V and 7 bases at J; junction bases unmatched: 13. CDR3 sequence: CASSYRVSRTGGKNEQFF. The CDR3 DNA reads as TGTGCCAGCAGTTACCGGGTTTCTCGGACAGGGGGCAAGAATGAGCAGTTCTTC.

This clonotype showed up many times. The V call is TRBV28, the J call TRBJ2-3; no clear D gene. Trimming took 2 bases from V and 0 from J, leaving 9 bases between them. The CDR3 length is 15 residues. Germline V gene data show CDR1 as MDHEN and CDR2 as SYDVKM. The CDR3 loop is CASSLGSSSTDTQYF. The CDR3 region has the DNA TGTGCCAGCAGTTTAGGTTCGTCTAGCACAGATACGCAGTATTTT.

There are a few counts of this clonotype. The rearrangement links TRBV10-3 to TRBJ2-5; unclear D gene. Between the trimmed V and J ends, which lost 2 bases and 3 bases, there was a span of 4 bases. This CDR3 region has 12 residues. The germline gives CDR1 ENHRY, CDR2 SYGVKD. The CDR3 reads CAISEDEETQYF. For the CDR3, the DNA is TGTGCCATCAGTGAGGACGAAGAGACCCAGTACTTC.

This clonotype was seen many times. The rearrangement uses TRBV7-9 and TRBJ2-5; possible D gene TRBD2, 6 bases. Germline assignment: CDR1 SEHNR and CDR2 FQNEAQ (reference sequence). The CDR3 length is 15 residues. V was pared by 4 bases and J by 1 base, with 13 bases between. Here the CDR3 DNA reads TGTGCCAGCAGCTCAGAAGGCGGGACCCAAGAGACCCAGTACTTC. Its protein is CASSSEGGTQETQYF.

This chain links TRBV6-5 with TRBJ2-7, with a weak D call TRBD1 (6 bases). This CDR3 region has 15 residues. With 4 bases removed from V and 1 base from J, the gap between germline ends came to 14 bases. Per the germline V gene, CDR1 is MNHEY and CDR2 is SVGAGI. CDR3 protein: CASSFRRGQSYEQYF. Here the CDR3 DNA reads TGTGCCAGCAGTTTCCGTCGCGGACAGTCCTACGAGCAGTACTTC.

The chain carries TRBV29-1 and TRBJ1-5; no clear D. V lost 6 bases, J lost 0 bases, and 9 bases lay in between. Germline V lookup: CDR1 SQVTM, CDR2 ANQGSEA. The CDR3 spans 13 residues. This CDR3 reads CSVGDYSNQPQHF. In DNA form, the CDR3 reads TGCAGCGTGGGAGACTATAGCAATCAGCCCCAGCATTTT. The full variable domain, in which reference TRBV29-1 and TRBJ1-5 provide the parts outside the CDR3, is SAVISQKPSRDICQRGTSLTIQCQVDSQVTMMFWYRQQPGQSLTLIATANQGSEATYESGFVIDKFPISRPNLTFSTLTVSNMSPEDSSIYLCSVGDYSNQPQHFGDGTRLSIL.

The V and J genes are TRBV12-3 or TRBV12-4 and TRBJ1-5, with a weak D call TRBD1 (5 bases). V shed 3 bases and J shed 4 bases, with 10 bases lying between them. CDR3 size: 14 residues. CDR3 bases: TGTGCCAGCAGTTTCGTTGGGGGTAATCAGCCCCAGCATTTT. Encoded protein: CASSFVGGNQPQHF.

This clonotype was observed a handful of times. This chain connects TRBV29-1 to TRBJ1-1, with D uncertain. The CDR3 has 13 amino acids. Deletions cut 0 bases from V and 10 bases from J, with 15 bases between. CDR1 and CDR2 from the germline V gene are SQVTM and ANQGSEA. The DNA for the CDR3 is TGCAGCGTTGAAGATCGTACTAAGCACCCAGCTTTCTTT. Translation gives CSVEDRTKHPAFF. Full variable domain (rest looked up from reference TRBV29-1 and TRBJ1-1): SAVISQKPSRDICQRGTSLTIQCQVDSQVTMMFWYRQQPGQSLTLIATANQGSEATYESGFVIDKFPISRPNLTFSTLTVSNMSPEDSSIYLCSVEDRTKHPAFFGQGTRLTVV.